This T cell receptor (beta chain) was identified in a study of shared clonotypes between healthy human individuals (TCRdb year 2020). Regarding the complete study: The cohort included three men and a couple of women between 18 and 49 years of age. Per donor, three plates each were used for CD4 naive and CD4 memory, two for CD8 naive, and one for CD8 memory. Different laboratories and diverse techniques were used to prepare libraries and sequence TCR repertoires, to increase sequencing depth and limit assay-specific biases. Blood TCR repertoires of five healthy adults were deeply sequenced to estimate repertoire size and the extent of clonotype sharing between individuals. Between about 0.8 and 9.5 billion PBMCs per donor were obtained by leukapheresis. The investigation overall reported the following: Larger estimated clonotype richness was generally found for naive subsets than for memory subsets. About 5% of naive CD4, around 4% of naive CD8, approximately 2% of memory CD4, and approximately 0.4% of memory CD8 clonotypes were shared across several donors. Incomplete sequencing was indicated by rarefaction of sorted-subset datasets, despite the large sequencing depth. Pairwise subsampling indicated that sequencing depth was expected to affect the degree of clonotype sharing among donors. The small number of donors limited the genetic and exposure-history diversity represented. Compared with non-shared clonotypes, clonotypes shared by all four sorted-subset donors had higher generation probabilities. Sampling was restricted to blood, and TCR repertoires in tissue are likely to differ from TCR repertoires in blood.

The donors were healthy, HIV-negative adults who had no recently reported acute infections or vaccinations. Every donor was a Caucasian adult residing in Nashville, Tennessee, USA. CD4+ T cells were enriched through magnetic negative selection, after which naive cells were positively selected on CD45RA and the remaining negative fraction served as the memory subset. Blood was collected by leukapheresis, and PBMCs were isolated by Ficoll-Histopaque density gradient centrifugation and then cryopreserved in liquid nitrogen vapor phase. Analytical flow cytometry was used to check the purity and quantity of each magnetically sorted T cell population. Each sorted fraction had its genomic DNA isolated and then quantified by UV absorbance on a Nanodrop 2000c. In the case of this clone: Which antigen it targets is not known. No base quality values were provided; no much bigger clone lies one nucleotide off.

Using the deep immunoSEQ assay, multiplex PCR amplified TCR CDR3 regions from genomic DNA. Extracted genomic DNA from each cell subset was spread evenly across all wells of several immunoSEQ 96-well plates, with each plate serving as a replicate. For sorted subsets, about 0.2 ug genomic DNA, equal to 25,000 to 35,000 T cell genomes, was loaded into each replicate PCR. Purified libraries were measured with a Qubit 3.0 fluorometer, size-checked on a Bioanalyzer 2100, and measured again with the KAPA Library Quantification kit. A separate single-read 150-cycle Illumina NextSeq 550 flow cell was used to sequence each immunoSEQ 96-well plate. The authors' pipeline ran thus. Because the immunoSEQ output held only junctional sequences and lacked quality scores, the filtering could not match the filtering applied to full-length reads. Sequences were annotated with PyIR, a Python wrapper for IgBLAST v1.9, and V/J genes and CDR3 were assigned using IMGT germline references. Any read was removed if the V/J assignment was weak (E-value above 1e-6), the CDR3 was missing, or the read contained stop codons, out-of-frame junctions, or ambiguous translated residues. V3J clonotypes were defined as sequences sharing an identical inferred V gene, J gene, and CDR3 amino acid sequence. The percentage overlap between two repertoires was calculated by dividing the number of shared unique clonotypes by the size of the smaller repertoire. Repertoire richness was assessed with RTK rarefaction, the Chao1 estimator, and Recon v2.1 estimates of unobserved clonotypes. Generation probabilities for all TCRbeta clonotypes obtained by the gDNA method from several donors were computed using OLGA. In TCRdb, the immuneACCESS table is reduced to in-frame sequences with V and J assigned. These tables do not hold every clone; where another copy was compared, an unresolved V gene accounts for under half, and the others remain unexplained. The DNA was the basis for D and trimming; V, J and clone size are from that table. In this sample the table shows some 2 million clones, about 95% of which occur a single time. 0.13% of the sample comes from the top ten.

The germline ends are 13 bases apart after V is trimmed by 4 bases and J by 3 bases. The CDR3 spans 15 residues, from the cysteine through the phenylalanine. Kept here is only the CDR3 DNA, which spans 45 bases and is read in frame from base 1. Taken from the germline V gene, the CDR1 and CDR2 loops are SGHRS and YFSETQ. This chain is built from TRBV5-1 and TRBJ2-2; the D segment is perhaps TRBD1 or TRBD2, each sharing 5 matched bases. Material for sequencing was naive CD4+ T cells sorted from blood. Per the publication, the cell subset or site label means: CD45RA+ positively selected. The receptor comes from a man younger than 30 in good health. The nucleotide sequence is given as TGCGCCAGCAGCCCCCAGAGGGGAGACACCGGGGAGCTGTTTTTT. Its protein reads: CASSPQRGDTGELFF. The CDR3, completed at both ends by the reference TRBV5-1 and TRBJ2-2 genes, gives the full variable domain KAGVTQTPRYLIKTRGQQVTLSCSPISGHRSVSWYQQTPGQGLQFLFEYFSETQRNKGNFPGRFSGRQFSNSRSEMNVSTLELGDSALYLCASSPQRGDTGELFFGEGSRLTVL.